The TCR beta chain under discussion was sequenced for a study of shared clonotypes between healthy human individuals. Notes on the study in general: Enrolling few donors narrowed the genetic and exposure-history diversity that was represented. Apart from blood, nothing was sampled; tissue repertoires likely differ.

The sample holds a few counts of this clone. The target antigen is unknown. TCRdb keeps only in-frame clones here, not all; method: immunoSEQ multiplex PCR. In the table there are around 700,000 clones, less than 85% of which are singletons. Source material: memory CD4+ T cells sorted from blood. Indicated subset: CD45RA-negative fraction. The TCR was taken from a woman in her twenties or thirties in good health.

In nucleotides, the CDR3 is TGTGCCAGCAGCACCGTAGAGGGCAGAAATTCACCCCTCCACTTT. Translated: CASSTVEGRNSPLHF. The chain is built from TRBV25-1 and TRBJ1-6; no firm D call. The germline gives CDR1 MGHDK, CDR2 SYGVNS. Trimming removed 6 bases at V and 7 bases at J, with 16 bases between. The CDR3 length is 15 residues.